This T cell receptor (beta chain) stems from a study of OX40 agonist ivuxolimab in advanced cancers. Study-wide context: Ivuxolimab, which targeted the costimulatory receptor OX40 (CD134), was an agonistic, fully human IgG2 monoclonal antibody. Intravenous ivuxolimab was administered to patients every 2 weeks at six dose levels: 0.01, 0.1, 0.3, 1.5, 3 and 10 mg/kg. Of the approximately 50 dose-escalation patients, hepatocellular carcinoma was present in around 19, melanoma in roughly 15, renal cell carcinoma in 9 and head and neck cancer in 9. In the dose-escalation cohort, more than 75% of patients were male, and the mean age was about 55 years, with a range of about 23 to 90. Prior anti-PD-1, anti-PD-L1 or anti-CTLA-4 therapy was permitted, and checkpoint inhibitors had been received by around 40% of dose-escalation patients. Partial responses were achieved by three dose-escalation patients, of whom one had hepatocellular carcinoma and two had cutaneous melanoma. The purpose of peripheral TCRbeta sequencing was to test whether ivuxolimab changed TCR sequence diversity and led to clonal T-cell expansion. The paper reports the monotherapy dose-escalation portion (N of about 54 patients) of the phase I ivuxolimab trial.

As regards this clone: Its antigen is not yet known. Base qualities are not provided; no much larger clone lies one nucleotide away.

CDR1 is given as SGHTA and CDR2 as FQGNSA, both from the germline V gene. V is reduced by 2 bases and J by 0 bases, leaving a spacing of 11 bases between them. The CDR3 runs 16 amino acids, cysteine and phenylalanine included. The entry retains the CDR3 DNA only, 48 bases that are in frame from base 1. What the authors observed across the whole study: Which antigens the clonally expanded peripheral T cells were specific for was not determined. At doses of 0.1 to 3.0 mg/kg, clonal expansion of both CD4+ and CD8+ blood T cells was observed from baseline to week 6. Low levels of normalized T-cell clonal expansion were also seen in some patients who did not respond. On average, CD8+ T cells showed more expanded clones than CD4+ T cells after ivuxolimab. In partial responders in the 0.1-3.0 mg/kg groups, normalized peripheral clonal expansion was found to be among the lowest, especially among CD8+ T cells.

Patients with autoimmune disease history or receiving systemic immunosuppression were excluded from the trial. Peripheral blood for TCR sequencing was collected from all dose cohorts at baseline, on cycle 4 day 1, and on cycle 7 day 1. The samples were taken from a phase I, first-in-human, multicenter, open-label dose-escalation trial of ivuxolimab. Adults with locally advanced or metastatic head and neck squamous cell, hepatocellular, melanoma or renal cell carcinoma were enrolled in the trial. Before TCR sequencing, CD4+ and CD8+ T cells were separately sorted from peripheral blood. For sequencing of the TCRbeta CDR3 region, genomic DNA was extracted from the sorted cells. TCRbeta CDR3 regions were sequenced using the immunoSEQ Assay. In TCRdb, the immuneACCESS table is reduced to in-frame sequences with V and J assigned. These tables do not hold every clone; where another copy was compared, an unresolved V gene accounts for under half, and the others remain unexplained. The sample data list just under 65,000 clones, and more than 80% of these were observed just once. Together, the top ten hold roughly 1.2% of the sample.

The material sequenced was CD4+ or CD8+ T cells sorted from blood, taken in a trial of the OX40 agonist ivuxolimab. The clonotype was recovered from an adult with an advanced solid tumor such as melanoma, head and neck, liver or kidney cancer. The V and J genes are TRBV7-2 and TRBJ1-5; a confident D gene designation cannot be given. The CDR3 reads CASSLNSISSNQPQHF. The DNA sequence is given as TGTGCCAGCAGCTTAAATTCTATAAGTAGCAATCAGCCCCAGCATTTT. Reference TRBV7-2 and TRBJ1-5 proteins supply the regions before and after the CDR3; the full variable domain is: GAGVSQSPSNKVTEKGKDVELRCDPISGHTALYWYRQSLGQGLEFLIYFQGNSAPDKSGLPSDRFSAERTGGSVSTLTIQRTQQEDSAVYLCASSLNSISSNQPQHFGDGTRLSIL.